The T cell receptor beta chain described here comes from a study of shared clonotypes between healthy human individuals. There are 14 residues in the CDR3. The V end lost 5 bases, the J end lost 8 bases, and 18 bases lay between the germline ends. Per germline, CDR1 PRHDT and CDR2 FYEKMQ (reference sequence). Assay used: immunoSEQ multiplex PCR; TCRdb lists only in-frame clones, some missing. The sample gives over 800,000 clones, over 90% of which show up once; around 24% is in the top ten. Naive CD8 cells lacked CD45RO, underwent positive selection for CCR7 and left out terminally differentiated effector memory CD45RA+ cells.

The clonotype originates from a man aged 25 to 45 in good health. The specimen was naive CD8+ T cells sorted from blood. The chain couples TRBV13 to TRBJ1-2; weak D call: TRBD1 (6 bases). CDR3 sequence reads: CASSRGGGPGGYTF. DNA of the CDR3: TGTGCCAGCAGCCGGGGCGGGGGGCCTGGCGGCTACACCTTC.